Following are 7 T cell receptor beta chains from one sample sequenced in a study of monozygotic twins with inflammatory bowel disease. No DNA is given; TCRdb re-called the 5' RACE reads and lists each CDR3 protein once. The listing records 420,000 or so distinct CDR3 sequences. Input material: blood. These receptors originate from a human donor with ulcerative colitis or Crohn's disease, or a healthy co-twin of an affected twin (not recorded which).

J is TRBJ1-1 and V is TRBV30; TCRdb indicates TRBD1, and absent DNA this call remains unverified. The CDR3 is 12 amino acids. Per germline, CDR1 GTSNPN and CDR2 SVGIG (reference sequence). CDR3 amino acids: CAWGQEATEAFF.

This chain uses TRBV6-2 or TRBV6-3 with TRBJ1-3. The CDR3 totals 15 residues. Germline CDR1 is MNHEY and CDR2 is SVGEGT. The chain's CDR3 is CASSYSTSAGNTIYF.

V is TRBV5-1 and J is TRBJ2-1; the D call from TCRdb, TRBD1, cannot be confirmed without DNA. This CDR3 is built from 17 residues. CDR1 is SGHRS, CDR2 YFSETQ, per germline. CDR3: CASSLRSGVRVYNEQFF.

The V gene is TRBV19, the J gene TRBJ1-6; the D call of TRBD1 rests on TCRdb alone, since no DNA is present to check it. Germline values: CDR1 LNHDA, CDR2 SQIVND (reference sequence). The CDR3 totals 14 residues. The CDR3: CASSNRDRGSPLHF. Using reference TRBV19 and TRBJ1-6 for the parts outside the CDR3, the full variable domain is DGGITQSPKYLFRKEGQNVTLSCEQNLNHDAMYWYRQDPGQGLRLIYYSQIVNDFQKGDIAEGYSVSREKKESFPLTVTSAQKNPTAFYLCASSNRDRGSPLHFGNGTRLTVT.

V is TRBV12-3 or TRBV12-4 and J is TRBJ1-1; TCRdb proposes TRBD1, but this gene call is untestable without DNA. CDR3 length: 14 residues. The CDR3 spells CASSPQIKTGPAFF.

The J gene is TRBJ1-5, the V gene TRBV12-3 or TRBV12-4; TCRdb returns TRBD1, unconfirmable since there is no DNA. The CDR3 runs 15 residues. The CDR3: CASRFRDRSNQPQHF.

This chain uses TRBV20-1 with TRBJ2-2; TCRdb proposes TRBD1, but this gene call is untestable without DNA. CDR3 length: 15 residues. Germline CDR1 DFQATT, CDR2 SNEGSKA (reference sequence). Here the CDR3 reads CSAGSGTANTGELFF.